This is a list of T cell receptor beta chains from one sample in a study of blood T cell repertoires in COVID-19. Measured with immunoSEQ multiplex PCR; TCRdb has only the in-frame clones, and not every one. The sample holds approximately 35,000 clones, about 90% seen once. The sequenced material came from peripheral blood. Receptors were obtained from a man aged 55-75 years with active COVID-19. Both conserved end residues are part of each CDR3. A D gene is named only where the DNA matches it firmly. Size is omitted from some rows. Given values are once, few, many or a class for expanded clones.

cdr3_nt	cdr3_aa	v_call	j_call	clone_size	d_call
TGTGCCAGCAGCCGGGACAACTCCTACAATGAGCAGTTCTTC	CASSRDNSYNEQFF	TRBV6-5	TRBJ2-1	.	.
TGTGCCAGCAGCTTAGAGGCCAGGGGGCGAGGAAACACCATATATTTT	CASSLEARGRGNTIYF	TRBV11-2	TRBJ1-3	.	TRBD1
TGTGCCAGCAGCCCCACTCCAGGGGGCTATAATTCACCCCTCCACTTT	CASSPTPGGYNSPLHF	TRBV28	TRBJ1-6	.	TRBD1
TGTGCCAGCAGCAAGGGTAGCGGGAGCTACGAGCAGTACTTC	CASSKGSGSYEQYF	TRBV5-4	TRBJ2-7	.	TRBD2
TGCGCCAGCAGCTTCGAGACAGGGGGCGCAACAGATACGCAGTATTTT	CASSFETGGATDTQYF	TRBV5-1	TRBJ2-3	.	TRBD1
TGTGCCAGCAGTTTATGGGGACAGACCCTTCTAGCGGGGCAAGAGACCCAGTACTTC	CASSLWGQTLLAGQETQYF	TRBV28	TRBJ2-5	.	TRBD2
TGTGCCAGCAGCCAAGATCATGCAGGTAATCAGCCCCAGCATTTT	CASSQDHAGNQPQHF	TRBV3-1/TRBV3-2	TRBJ1-5	.	.
TGCGCCAGCAGGGTGGTCAGCCAAGAGACCCAGTACTTC	CASRVVSQETQYF	TRBV5-1	TRBJ2-5	few	.
TGTGCCAGCAGCAAACGGTACAGGGGGCGTCAGACTGGGGCCAACGTCCTGACTTTC	CASSKRYRGRQTGANVLTF	TRBV21-1	TRBJ2-6	.	.
TGTGCCAGCAGTTTGGGCGGGAGAACCTACGAGCAGTACTTC	CASSLGGRTYEQYF	TRBV27	TRBJ2-7	.	TRBD2
TGTGCCACCGGCCCCCTCAAGGATACGCAGTATTTT	CATGPLKDTQYF	TRBV15	TRBJ2-3	.	.
TGCGCCACTGGTCAGGGCGGCTCTAACTATGGCTACACCTTC	CATGQGGSNYGYTF	TRBV5-1	TRBJ1-2	.	.
TGTGCCAGCAGTTACGGCGGTACAGATACGCAGTATTTT	CASSYGGTDTQYF	TRBV6-6	TRBJ2-3	.	.
TGTGCCAGCAGGGGGACAGTCGGGACTAGTCAGTTCTTC	CASRGTVGTSQFF	TRBV6-5	TRBJ2-1	.	.
TGTGCCACCCTGCGGAGTACAGGGGGCTCTGGAGGCTACACCTTC	CATLRSTGGSGGYTF	TRBV6-5	TRBJ1-2	.	TRBD1
TGTGCCACCAGCAGAGAGTCGATGGTGAGCTACGAGCAGTACTTC	CATSRESMVSYEQYF	TRBV15	TRBJ2-7	.	.